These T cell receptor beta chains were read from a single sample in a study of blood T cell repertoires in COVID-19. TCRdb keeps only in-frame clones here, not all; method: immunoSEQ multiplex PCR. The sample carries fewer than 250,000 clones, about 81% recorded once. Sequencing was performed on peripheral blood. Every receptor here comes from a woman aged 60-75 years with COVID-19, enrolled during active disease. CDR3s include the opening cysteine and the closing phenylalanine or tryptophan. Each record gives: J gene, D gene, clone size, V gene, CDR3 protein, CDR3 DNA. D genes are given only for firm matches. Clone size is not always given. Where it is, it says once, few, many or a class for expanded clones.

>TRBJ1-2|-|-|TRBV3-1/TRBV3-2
CASSQAWGGDNYGYTF
TGTGCCAGCAGCCAAGCCTGGGGAGGGGATAACTATGGCTACACCTTC
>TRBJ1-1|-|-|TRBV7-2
CASSLAQAFEAFF
TGTGCCAGCAGCTTAGCGCAAGCGTTTGAAGCTTTCTTT
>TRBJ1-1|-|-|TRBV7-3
CASSLGAATEAFF
TGTGCCAGCAGCTTAGGGGCAGCGACTGAAGCTTTCTTT
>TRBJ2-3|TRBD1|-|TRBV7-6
CASSPGQVTDTQYF
TGTGCCAGCAGCCCCGGACAGGTCACAGATACGCAGTATTTT
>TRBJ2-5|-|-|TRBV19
CASTNGGALQETQYF
TGTGCCAGTACTAATGGTGGGGCTTTACAAGAGACCCAGTACTTC
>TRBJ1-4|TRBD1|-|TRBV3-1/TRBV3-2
CASSHLTSREGGTELFF
TGTGCCAGCAGCCATCTAACCTCGAGAGAGGGTGGGACAGAACTGTTTTTT
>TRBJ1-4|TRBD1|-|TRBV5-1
CASSPGQGRLFF
TGCGCCAGCAGCCCCGGACAGGGGCGACTGTTTTTT
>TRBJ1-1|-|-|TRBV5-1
CASKILQGNTEAFF
TGCGCCAGCAAAATTTTACAGGGGAACACTGAAGCTTTCTTT
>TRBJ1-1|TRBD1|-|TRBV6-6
CASSYHAGGSEAFF
TGTGCCAGCAGTTACCATGCAGGGGGCTCAGAAGCTTTCTTT
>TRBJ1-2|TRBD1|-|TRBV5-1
CASSSTGQGARGYGYTF
TGCGCCAGCAGCTCCACGGGACAGGGGGCGCGGGGGTATGGCTACACCTTC
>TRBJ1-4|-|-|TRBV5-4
CASSYGHRSDEKLFF
TGTGCCAGCAGCTATGGACACCGCTCCGATGAAAAACTGTTTTTT
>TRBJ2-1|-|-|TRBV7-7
CASSLEQYNEQFF
TGTGCTAGCAGCTTAGAACAGTACAATGAGCAGTTCTTC
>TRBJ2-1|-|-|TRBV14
CASSRTSSHEQFF
TGTGCCAGCAGCCGAACTAGTTCCCATGAGCAGTTCTTC
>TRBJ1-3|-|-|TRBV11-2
CASSLVAGPSGNTIYF
TGTGCCAGCAGCTTAGTTGCAGGCCCCTCTGGAAACACCATATATTTT
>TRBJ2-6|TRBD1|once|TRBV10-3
CAISRTGQISGANVLTF
TGTGCCATCAGTCGGACAGGGCAGATTTCCGGGGCCAACGTCCTGACTTTC
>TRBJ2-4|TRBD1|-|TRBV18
CASSPLEGQGPYF
TGTGCCAGCTCACCGTTAGAGGGACAGGGTCCGTACTTC
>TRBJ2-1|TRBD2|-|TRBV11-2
CASSWGLAAYNEQFF
TGTGCCAGCAGCTGGGGACTAGCGGCCTACAATGAGCAGTTCTTC
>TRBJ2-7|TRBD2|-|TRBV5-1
CASSFLAGDDEQYF
TGCGCCAGCAGCTTCCTAGCGGGAGACGACGAGCAGTACTTC
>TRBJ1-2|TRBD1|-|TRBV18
CASSRSGQDYGYTF
TGTGCCAGCTCACGTTCGGGACAGGACTATGGCTACACCTTC
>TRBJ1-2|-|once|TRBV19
CASSRNRESYGYTF
TGTGCCAGTAGTAGAAACAGGGAGAGCTATGGCTACACCTTC
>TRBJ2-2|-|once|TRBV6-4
CASSTEDSTGELFF
TGTGCCAGCAGCACTGAGGACAGCACCGGGGAGCTGTTTTTT
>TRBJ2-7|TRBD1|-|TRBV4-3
CASSQAQGQGFYEQYF
TGCGCCAGCAGCCAGGCCCAGGGACAGGGGTTCTACGAGCAGTACTTC
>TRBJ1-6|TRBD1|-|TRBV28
CASSWGQGGYSPLHF
TGTGCCAGCAGTTGGGGGCAAGGGGGCTACTCACCCCTCCACTTT
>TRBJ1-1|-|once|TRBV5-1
CASSLGRTTEAFF
TGCGCCAGCAGCTTGGGGAGGACGACTGAAGCTTTCTTT
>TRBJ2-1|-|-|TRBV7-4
CASRPRRELYNEQFF
TGTGCCAGCAGACCGAGGAGGGAGCTTTACAATGAGCAGTTCTTC
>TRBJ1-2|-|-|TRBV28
CASRPGLFDGYTF
TGTGCCAGCAGGCCGGGACTTTTTGATGGCTACACCTTC
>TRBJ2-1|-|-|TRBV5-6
CASSSGTGYEQFF
TGTGCCAGCAGCTCCGGTACAGGGTATGAGCAGTTCTTC
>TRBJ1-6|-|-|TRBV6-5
CASAGLPSPLHF
TGTGCCAGCGCGGGACTTCCTTCACCCCTCCACTTT